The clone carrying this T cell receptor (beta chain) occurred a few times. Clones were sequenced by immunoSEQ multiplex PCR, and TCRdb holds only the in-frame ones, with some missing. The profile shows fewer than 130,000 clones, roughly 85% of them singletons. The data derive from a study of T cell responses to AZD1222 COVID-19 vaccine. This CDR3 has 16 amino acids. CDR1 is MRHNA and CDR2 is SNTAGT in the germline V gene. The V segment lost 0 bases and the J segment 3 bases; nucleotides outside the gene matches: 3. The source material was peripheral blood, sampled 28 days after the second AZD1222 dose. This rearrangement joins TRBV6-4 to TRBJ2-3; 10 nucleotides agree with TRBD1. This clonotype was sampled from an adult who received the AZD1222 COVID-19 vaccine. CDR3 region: CASSDSGQGFTDTQYF. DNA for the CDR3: TGTGCCAGCAGTGACTCGGGACAGGGGTTTACAGATACGCAGTATTTT.